A single sample is the source of the 8 T cell receptor beta chains below, sequenced in a study of T cell repertoires in aging, cancer and after chemotherapy. Peripheral blood genomic DNA, not sorted cells or RNA, was the template. TRB rearrangements spanning V, D and J were amplified using mixed TRB-A/B primers. A single record per CDR3 protein comes from TCRdb applying MiXCR to the multiplex PCR reads. The sample contains under 5,000 distinct CDR3 sequences, 20% to 25% of which appear only once. The sequenced sample consisted of blood. The receptors stem from a human donor in good health. The donor label of this sample is uncertain.

Relative to its sample, this clonotype is medium-sized. DNA for the CDR3: TGTGCCAGCAGTTTATTCGGCATTCGAGGGAACACCGGGGAGCTGTTTTTT. This translates into CASSLFGIRGNTGELFF. The chain carries TRBV27 and TRBJ2-2; no definite D call. The CDR3 totals 17 residues. Deletions cut 1 base from V and 1 base from J, with 13 bases between. CDR1 is MNHEY and CDR2 is SMNVEV in the germline V gene (reference sequence).

This clonotype counts as medium-sized. The chain combines TRBV6-5 with TRBJ1-5, with 10 bases matching TRBD1. Germline CDR1 reads MNHEY; CDR2 reads SVGAGI. With V trimmed by 6 bases and J by 7 bases, 6 bases remained unmatched. The CDR3 length is 14 residues. The CDR3 protein is CASSPTGGQQPQHF. CDR3 bases: TGTGCCAGCAGCCCGACAGGGGGCCAGCAGCCCCAGCATTTT.

This clonotype qualifies as medium-sized (0.01 to 0.1%). This chain connects TRBV30 to TRBJ1-2; a possible D gene is TRBD1 (6 bases). The CDR3 loop spans 20 amino acids. Looked up from germline, CDR1 is GTSNPN and CDR2 is SVGIG (reference sequence). V lost 1 base and J lost 7, with 34 bases in between. In nucleotides, the CDR3 is TGTGCCTGGAGTGGCTCAAACACTCGGCAGGGGAGACGCCGAGGGGGTGGCTACACCTTC. Residues: CAWSGSNTRQGRRRGGGYTF.

This clonotype has a handful of counts. The chain combines TRBV7-9 with TRBJ2-3; TRBD2 matches 8 bases. Germline CDR1 SEHNR, CDR2 FQNEAQ (reference sequence). J gave up 3 bases and V 1 base, and 6 bases lay outside the gene matches. The CDR3 totals 16 residues. DNA for the CDR3: TGTGCCAGCAGCTTAGGTTGGGGACTAGTTACAGATACGCAGTATTTT. This translates into CASSLGWGLVTDTQYF.

CDR3 in amino acids: CATDTIYEQYF. Here the CDR3 DNA reads TGTGCCACCGATACGATCTACGAGCAGTACTTC. The rearrangement joins TRBV28 to TRBJ2-7; the D is unclear. Germline-derived CDR1 and CDR2 are MDHEN and SYDVKM. Trimming removed 10 bases from V and 3 bases from J, with 10 bases in between. The CDR3 is made up of 11 amino acids.

The V gene is TRBV5-1, the J gene TRBJ1-1; 9 bases are a match to TRBD1. Unmatched junction bases numbered 5, after V lost 2 bases and J lost 6 bases. The CDR3 is 14 residues long. Germline V gives CDR1 SGHRS, CDR2 YFSETQ. The CDR3 nucleotides read TGCGCCAGCAGCTTACCACAGGGGGCTCCTGAAGCTTTCTTT. It yields the protein CASSLPQGAPEAFF.

In this sample, this clonotype turned up a few times. The chain links TRBV6-4 to TRBJ2-2; 11 nucleotides align to TRBD2. The CDR3 loop spans 15 amino acids. CDR1 MRHNA and CDR2 SNTAGT come from the germline V gene. V shed 4 bases, J shed 6 bases, and the junction held 4 bases outside the gene matches. The CDR3 protein is CASSGTSGSPGELFF. The DNA for the CDR3 is TGTGCCAGCAGTGGGACTAGCGGGTCACCCGGGGAGCTGTTTTTT.

This clonotype is categorized as medium-sized. The J gene is TRBJ2-7, the V gene TRBV15; 7 bases map to TRBD2. Trimming cost V 5 bases and J 9 bases; bases outside gene matches: 19. Germline lookup yields CDR1 LNHNV and CDR2 YYDKDF (reference sequence). The CDR3 covers 16 residues. Written as DNA, the CDR3 is TGTGCCACCAGCTTAACTCCTCGGGAGGCCTTACATGGGCAGTACTTC. It translates to CATSLTPREALHGQYF.